This entry lists 12 T cell receptor beta chains sequenced from one sample in a study of blood T cell repertoires in COVID-19. Profiled with immunoSEQ multiplex PCR; TCRdb holds only in-frame clones, not every one. The sample gives under 450,000 clones, about 87% of which show up once; 10% to 15% is in the top ten. Sequencing was carried out using peripheral blood. The receptors were gathered from a woman between 45 and 60 years old with COVID-19, enrolled during active disease.

CDR3 coding DNA: TGTGCCAGCAGACCCGGACAGGGCTCTAGCACAGATACGCAGTATTTT. Translation gives CASRPGQGSSTDTQYF. The genes are TRBV6-6 and TRBJ2-3, with 8 bases that match TRBD1. The CDR3 has 16 residues. Germline CDR1 MNHNY, CDR2 SVGAGI (reference sequence). The V segment lost 6 bases and the J segment 0 bases; nucleotides outside the gene matches: 8.

The V call is TRBV30, the J call TRBJ1-2; D is perhaps TRBD1 (6 bases). V was shortened by 4 bases and J by 8 bases, with 11 bases between the two germline ends. Per the germline V gene, CDR1 is GTSNPN and CDR2 is SVGIG (reference sequence). The CDR3 loop spans 11 amino acids. This chain's CDR3 is CAWKNRAGYTF. In DNA, the CDR3 is TGTGCCTGGAAAAACAGGGCAGGCTACACCTTC.

The rearrangement joins TRBV21-1 to TRBJ2-3; the table's D call, TRBD2, has no DNA check behind it. TRBV21-1 is recorded as a pseudogene. The CDR3 totals 16 residues. The CDR3 protein is CASSKAGGGPTDTQYF. The DNA of the CDR3 is TGTGCCAGCAGCAAAGCAGGCGGGGGGCCGACAGATACGCAGTATTTT.

This clone came up once. The V call is TRBV5-1, the J call TRBJ2-3; D might be TRBD1 (6 bases). Between the trimmed V and J ends, which lost 3 bases and 6 bases, there was a span of 8 bases. The germline V gene has CDR1 SGHRS and CDR2 YFSETQ. This CDR3 spans 12 amino acids. Here the CDR3 DNA reads TGCGCCAGCAGCTGGACAGAGGATACGCAGTATTTT. It codes for CASSWTEDTQYF.

This clone was seen only once. The chain joins TRBV2 to TRBJ2-7, with 7 bases fitting TRBD1. The V and J ends lost 9 bases and 6 bases, in that order; junction bases with no gene match: 8. The CDR3 sequence is 12 residues long. CDR1 is SNHLY and CDR2 is FYNNEI in the germline V gene. CDR3 region: CASRQGPSEQYF. The DNA of the CDR3 is TGTGCCAGTAGACAGGGACCGTCCGAGCAGTACTTC.

The rearrangement joins TRBV15 to TRBJ2-3; weak D call: TRBD1 (6 bases). This CDR3 comprises 16 residues. Germline CDR1 is LNHNV and CDR2 is YYDKDF (reference sequence). With 0 bases removed from V and 5 bases from J, the gap between germline ends came to 15 bases. CDR3 DNA: TGTGCCACCAGCAGAGACGTGACAGGCTGGCAAGATACGCAGTATTTT. It codes for CATSRDVTGWQDTQYF.

The chain couples TRBV6-5 to TRBJ2-2, with D possibly being TRBD1 (5 bases). Trimming pared 5 bases from V and 0 bases from J, leaving 10 bases between. Per the germline V gene, CDR1 is MNHEY and CDR2 is SVGAGI. The CDR3 has 15 amino acids. CDR3 sequence reads: CASSITGANTGELFF. CDR3 DNA sequence: TGTGCCAGCAGTATCACAGGCGCGAACACCGGGGAGCTGTTTTTT.

This clone appeared a single time. The chain combines TRBV10-3 with TRBJ1-3; no clear D. Trimming cost V 3 bases and J 2 bases, with 11 bases left between them. The CDR3 extends over 15 amino acids. Germline CDR1 reads ENHRY; CDR2 reads SYGVKD. The CDR3 bases are TGTGCCATCAGTGACGCGGCAGCCCCTGGAAACACCATATATTTT. Translated: CAISDAAAPGNTIYF.

In its sample, this clone was seen a few times. The chain employs TRBV5-1 and TRBJ1-6; 9 nucleotides match TRBD1. CDR1 is SGHRS, CDR2 YFSETQ, per germline. With V trimmed by 3 bases and J by 8 bases, 3 bases remained unmatched. CDR3 length: 14 residues. DNA of the CDR3: TGCGCCAGCAGCTCACAGGGGGCGGATTCACCCCTCCACTTT. It yields the protein CASSSQGADSPLHF.

The chain uses TRBV6-5 and TRBJ1-4; D not resolved. Per germline, CDR1 MNHEY and CDR2 SVGAGI. The CDR3 spans 13 residues. The V end was cut by 7 bases, the J end by 4 bases, with 10 bases between. CDR3 bases: TGTGCCAGCATGCCCAGGATTAATGAAAAACTGTTTTTT. Protein sequence: CASMPRINEKLFF.

The V call is TRBV11-2, the J call TRBJ1-1, with D perhaps matching TRBD1 (6 bases). The V end was cut by 1 base, the J end by 8 bases, with 17 bases between. Germline loops: CDR1 SGHAT, CDR2 FQNNGV. The CDR3 extends over 15 amino acids. As DNA, the CDR3 is TGTGCCAGCAGCTTAGGAGGGGGAAGAGGGCAGGAAGCTTTCTTT. Its translation is CASSLGGGRGQEAFF.

This clone was seen just once. The rearrangement uses TRBV21-1 and TRBJ1-5; the tabulated D call, TRBD1, remains unverified against the DNA. TRBV21-1 represents a pseudogene. The CDR3 sequence is 15 residues long. The CDR3 reads CASSPGAGESQPQHF. The CDR3 bases are TGTGCCAGCAGCCCGGGCGCAGGGGAGAGTCAGCCCCAGCATTTT.